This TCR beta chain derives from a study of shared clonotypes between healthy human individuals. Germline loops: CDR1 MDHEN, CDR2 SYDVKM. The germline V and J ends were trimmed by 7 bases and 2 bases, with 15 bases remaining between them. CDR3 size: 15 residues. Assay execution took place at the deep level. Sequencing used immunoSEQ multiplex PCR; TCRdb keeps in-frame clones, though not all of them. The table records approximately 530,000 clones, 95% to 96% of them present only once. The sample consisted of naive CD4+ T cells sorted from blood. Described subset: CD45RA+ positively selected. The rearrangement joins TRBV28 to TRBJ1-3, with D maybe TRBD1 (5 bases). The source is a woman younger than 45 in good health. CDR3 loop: CASTPAGLAGNTIYF. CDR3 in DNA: TGTGCCAGCACCCCCGCAGGGCTAGCTGGAAACACCATATATTTT.